A selection of T cell receptor beta chains follows, all from one sample in a study of blood T cell repertoires in COVID-19. Some clones are missing from TCRdb's copy, which holds only in-frame ones; the method was immunoSEQ multiplex PCR. The sample includes about 74,000 clones, 70% to 90% of them seen just once. Sequencing was done on a sample of peripheral blood. These receptors originate from a man aged 65-85 years with active or convalescent COVID-19. CDR3s include the opening cysteine and the closing phenylalanine or tryptophan. Each record gives: V gene, CDR3 protein.

TRBV15 | CATSKGRSNTIYF
TRBV10-3 | CATLAAGGRREQFF
TRBV7-3 | CASSPGSGPTDTQYF
TRBV18 | CASSPLHDTYEQYF
TRBV10-3 | CAISATGLGYGYTF
TRBV2 | CASIRDRGPGELFF
TRBV2 | CASNRDRGSYGYTF
TRBV29-1 | CSVDGQGGNTIYF
TRBV7-6 | CASSTGQGAGGHNEQFF
TRBV2 | CATMDRATSSPLHF
TRBV2 | CASRGRGRWTYEQYF
TRBV3-1/TRBV3-2 | CASSQVLVNQGIQETQYF
TRBV25-1 | CASSELQRGFSETQYF
TRBV30 | CAWSSGGVGETQYF
TRBV15 | CATSRGGQGTDTQYF
TRBV4-1 | CASSQDGEFASGGTQYF
TRBV10-3 | CAAGQARGAFF